Given below is one T cell receptor (beta chain) in context. In its sample, this clonotype was seen many times. Its antigen is unknown. No qualities accompany the bases; no much larger clone lies one base away. The study was a case-control design nested within a healthcare worker cohort in London, UK, with weekly nasopharyngeal swab PCR tests and blood sampling. Healthcare workers were recruited between 23 and 31 March 2020, during the week of the UK lockdown, and were followed weekly for up to roughly 15 weeks. Relative to germline, V is missing 0 bases and J is missing 5 bases, with 12 bases of the junction outside any gene match. From cysteine to phenylalanine, the CDR3 is 17 amino acids long. Only the CDR3 DNA stays, 51 bases, in frame from base 1. Libraries were made using 5' RACE. The reads were generated on a NextSeq 500. Unique molecular identifiers were attached to individual cDNA molecules in the TCR library protocol so that sequencing error and PCR bias could be corrected. Both TCR alpha and beta chains were sequenced, and tight co-correlation was observed between alpha and beta sequence abundances in each sample. In the paper's pipeline: V gene, J gene and CDR3 annotation of TCR sequences was performed with Decombinator V4. TCRs were defined as expanded if a significant change between any two time points was detected under a Poisson model with p below 0.0001. Abundances of TCRs were expressed as counts per million after normalisation to the total number of TCRs sequenced in each sample. TRAV1-2 paired with TRAJ12, TRAJ20 or TRAJ33 defined MAIT TCRs, while TRAV10 paired with TRAJ18 defined iNKT TCRs. VDJdb, accessed on 1 November 2021, was searched for TCRs annotated for CMV, EBV and SARS-CoV-2, and TCRs annotated for more than one antigen were excluded. TCRdb trimmed public reads at Q25 via fastp, called clones via MiXCR and kept in-frame beta chains. CDR3 protein duplicates are merged, each entry listing the most common genes and DNA. TCRdb assigned the V and J calls; the authors' analysis was not used. This sample gives more than 45,000 distinct CDR3 sequences in total; 12% of them show up just once. 3% to 4.5% of the sample rests with the top ten.

This record comes from a study of early T cells in non-severe SARS-CoV-2 infection (dated by TCRdb to 2020 to 2022). About the study as a whole: Bulk RNA from unsorted whole blood was used for TCR sequencing, so alpha and beta chains could not be paired.

Broader findings and caveats from the paper: VDJdb matching was skewed toward anti-spike CD8 responses and likely underestimated virus-specific expansions by missing private and CD4 specificities.

The chain is encoded by TRBV12-3 or TRBV12-4 joined to TRBJ2-5, with 7 bases in between that match TRBD1. The receptor comes from an adult who was a healthcare worker with PCR-confirmed SARS-CoV-2 infection or an uninfected control (not recorded which). Source material: whole blood. The CDR3 reads as follows: CASSLAPGTERHETQYF. The DNA sequence is given as TGTGCCAGCAGTTTAGCGCCAGGGACAGAGAGGCACGAGACCCAGTACTTC.